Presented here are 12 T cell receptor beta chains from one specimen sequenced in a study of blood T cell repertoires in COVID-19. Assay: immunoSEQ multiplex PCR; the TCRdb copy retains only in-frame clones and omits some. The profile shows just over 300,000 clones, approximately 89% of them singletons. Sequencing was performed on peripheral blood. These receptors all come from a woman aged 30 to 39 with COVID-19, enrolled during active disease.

CDR3 loop: CATSRGLPGPQRGYGYTF. CDR3 in DNA: TGTGCCACCAGCAGAGGGTTGCCGGGACCGCAGAGGGGGTATGGCTACACCTTC. This chain connects TRBV15 to TRBJ1-2, with D perhaps TRBD1 (6 bases). Germline CDR1 reads LNHNV; CDR2 reads YYDKDF (reference sequence). The CDR3 contains 18 residues. The V end lost 1 base, the J end lost 5 bases, and 23 bases lay between the germline ends.

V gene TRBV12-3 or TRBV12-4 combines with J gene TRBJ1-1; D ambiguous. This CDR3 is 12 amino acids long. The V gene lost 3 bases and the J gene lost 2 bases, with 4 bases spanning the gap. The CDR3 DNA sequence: TGTGCCAGCAGTTTTCTTAACACTGAAGCTTTCTTT. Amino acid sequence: CASSFLNTEAFF.

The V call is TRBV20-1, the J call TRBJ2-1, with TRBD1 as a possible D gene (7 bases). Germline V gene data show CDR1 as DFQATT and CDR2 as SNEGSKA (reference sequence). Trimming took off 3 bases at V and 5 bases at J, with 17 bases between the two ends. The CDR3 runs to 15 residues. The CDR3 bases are TGCAGTGCTAGTGGGGACTCCAGGGGGAACAATGAGCAGTTCTTC. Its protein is CSASGDSRGNNEQFF.

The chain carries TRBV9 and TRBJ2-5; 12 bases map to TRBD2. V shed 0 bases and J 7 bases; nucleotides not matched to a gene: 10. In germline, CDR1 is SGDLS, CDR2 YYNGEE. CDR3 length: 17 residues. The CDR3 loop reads CASSVGGLAGGPGTQYF. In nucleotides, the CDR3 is TGTGCCAGCAGCGTAGGAGGCCTAGCGGGGGGGCCGGGGACCCAGTACTTC.

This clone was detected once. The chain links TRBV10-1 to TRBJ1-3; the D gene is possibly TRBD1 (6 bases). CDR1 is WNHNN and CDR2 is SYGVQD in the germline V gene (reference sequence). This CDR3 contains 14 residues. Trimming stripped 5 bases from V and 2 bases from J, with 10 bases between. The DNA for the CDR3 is TGCGCCAGCAGTCCCAGGGGAACTGGAAACACCATATATTTT. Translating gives CASSPRGTGNTIYF.

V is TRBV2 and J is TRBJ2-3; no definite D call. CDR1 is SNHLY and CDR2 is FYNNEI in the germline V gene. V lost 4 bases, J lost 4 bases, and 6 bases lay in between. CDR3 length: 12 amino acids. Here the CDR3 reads CASSAEPDTQYF. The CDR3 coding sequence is TGTGCCAGCAGTGCGGAGCCAGATACGCAGTATTTT.

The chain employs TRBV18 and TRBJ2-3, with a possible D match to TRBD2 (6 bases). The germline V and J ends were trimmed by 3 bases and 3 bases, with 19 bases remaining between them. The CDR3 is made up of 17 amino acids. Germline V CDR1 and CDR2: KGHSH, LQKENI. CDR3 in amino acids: CASSPTSGTGDTDTQYF. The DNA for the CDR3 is TGTGCCAGCTCACCGACGTCCGGGACTGGGGATACAGATACGCAGTATTTT.

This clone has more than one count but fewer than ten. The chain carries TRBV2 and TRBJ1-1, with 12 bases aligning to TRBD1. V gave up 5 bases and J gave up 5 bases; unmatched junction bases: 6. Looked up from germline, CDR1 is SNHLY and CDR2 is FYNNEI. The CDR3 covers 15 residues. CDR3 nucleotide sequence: TGTGCCAGCAGTCCTAGGGGACAGGGGGCAACTGAAGCTTTCTTT. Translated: CASSPRGQGATEAFF.

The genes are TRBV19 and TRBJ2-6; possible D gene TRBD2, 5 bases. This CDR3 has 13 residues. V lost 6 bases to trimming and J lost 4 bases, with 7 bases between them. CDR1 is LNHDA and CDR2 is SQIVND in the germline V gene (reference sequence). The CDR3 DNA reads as TGTGCCAGTAGCCCGGGGGGGGCCAACGTCCTGACTTTC. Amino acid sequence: CASSPGGANVLTF.

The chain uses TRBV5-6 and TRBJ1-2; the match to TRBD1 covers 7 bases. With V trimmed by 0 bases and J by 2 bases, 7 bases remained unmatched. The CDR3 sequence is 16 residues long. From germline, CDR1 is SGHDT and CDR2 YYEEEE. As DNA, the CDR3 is TGTGCCAGCAGCTTGGGGGCACCGGGACAGAACTATGGCTACACCTTC. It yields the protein CASSLGAPGQNYGYTF.

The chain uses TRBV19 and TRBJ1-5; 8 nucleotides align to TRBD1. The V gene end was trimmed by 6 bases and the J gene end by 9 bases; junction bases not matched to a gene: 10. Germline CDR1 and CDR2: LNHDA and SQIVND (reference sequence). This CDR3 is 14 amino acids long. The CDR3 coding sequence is TGTGCCAGTAGGGAGACAGGGGTCTTCGGGCCCCAGCATTTT. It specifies CASRETGVFGPQHF.

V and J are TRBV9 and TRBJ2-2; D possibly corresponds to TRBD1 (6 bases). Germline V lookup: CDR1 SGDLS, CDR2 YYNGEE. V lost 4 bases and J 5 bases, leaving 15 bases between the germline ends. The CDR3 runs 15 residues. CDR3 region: CASSRGTSLTGELFF. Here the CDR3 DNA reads TGTGCCAGCAGCCGAGGGACATCCCTGACCGGGGAGCTGTTTTTT.